Described below is a single T cell receptor (beta chain) sequence and its context. Trimming cost V 3 bases and J 5 bases; bases outside gene matches: 3. CDR1 is MNHEY, CDR2 SVGAGI, per germline. This CDR3 region has 14 residues. The record originates from a study of T cells after yellow fever vaccination. The authors made TCR cDNA by 5'RACE template switching, adding a universal primer site and UMIs. Each CDR3 protein gets one entry after TCRdb re-called the 5' RACE reads with MiXCR. This sample has some 290,000 distinct CDR3 sequences; approximately 12% occur once, and the top ten carry 3% to 4%. The J gene is TRBJ2-1, the V gene TRBV6-5; 8 bases agree with TRBD1. Sequences were derived from CD4+ T cells sorted from PBMCs, sampled 45 days after the yellow fever booster vaccination. The TCR was taken from a man aged 18 to 29 who received the YFV17D yellow fever vaccine. The CDR3 sequence: CASSYLDRDNEQFF. The CDR3 nucleotides read TGTGCCAGCAGTTATCTGGACAGGGACAATGAGCAGTTCTTC.